A single sample gave rise to the 11 T cell receptor beta chains below, sequenced in a study of PD-L1 blockade in urothelial cancer. Profiled with immunoSEQ multiplex PCR; TCRdb holds only in-frame clones, not every one. The table includes more than 45,000 clones, around 88% detected once. Sequenced here: PBMCs, sampled around atezolizumab (anti-PD-L1) treatment. The receptors originated from a man older than 75 with urothelial cancer.

The chain couples TRBV7-2 to TRBJ2-5; tentative D call: TRBD2 (6 bases). The germline V gene encodes CDR1 SGHTA and CDR2 FQGNSA. The CDR3 contains 14 residues. Trimming took 8 bases from V and 6 from J, leaving 19 bases between them. The CDR3, as DNA: TGTGCCAGCGTACACCCCGGCGGGATGCAGACCCAGTACTTC. It encodes CASVHPGGMQTQYF.

Concerning this clone itself: The DNA is omitted, as the CDR3 cannot be located on it reliably, and the CDR3 follows TCRdb's listing. The gene calls are TRBV18 and TRBJ1-3. The CDR3 numbers 16 amino acids, ends counted. From germline, CDR1 is KGHSH and CDR2 LQKENI. CDR3 amino acids: CASSYFRDFGEDTIYF.

The J gene is TRBJ2-7, the V gene TRBV2; a possible D gene is TRBD2 (6 bases). V lost 4 bases, J lost 7 bases, and 20 bases lay in between. The germline gives CDR1 SNHLY, CDR2 FYNNEI. This CDR3 region has 15 residues. Here the CDR3 DNA reads TGTGCCAGCAGTGCCCGGGAGCCGCGTTCGGGGGAGCAGTACTTC. It yields the protein CASSAREPRSGEQYF. Looking up the rest from reference TRBV2 and TRBJ2-7 gives the full variable domain: EPEVTQTPSHQVTQMGQEVILRCVPISNHLYFYWYRQILGQKVEFLVSFYNNEISEKSEIFDDQFSVERPDGSNFTLKIRSTKLEDSAMYFCASSAREPRSGEQYFGPGTRLTVT.

The chain recombines TRBV5-1 with TRBJ2-7; 7 positions agree with TRBD1. CDR3 length: 17 residues. V trimming: 0 bases; J trimming: 2 bases; junction bases outside the gene matches: 11. Germline loops: CDR1 SGHRS, CDR2 YFSETQ. The CDR3 nucleotides read TGCGCCAGCAGCTTGGAGCCTCACAGGACAGGCACCTACGAGCAGTACTTC. It specifies CASSLEPHRTGTYEQYF.

There are a few counts of this clone. Other nucleotide sequences in the sample specify the same CDR3. This chain uses TRBV29-1 with TRBJ2-3; TRBD2 might be the D (6 bases). Germline V CDR1 and CDR2: SQVTM, ANQGSEA. The CDR3 is 14 residues long. V lost 3 bases, J lost 1 base, and 11 bases lay in between. CDR3 in DNA: TGCAGCGTTGAGGGGGGTCGGGGCACAGATACGCAGTATTTT. This encodes CSVEGGRGTDTQYF.

V is TRBV7-2 and J is TRBJ2-2; a weak D match, TRBD1 (6 bases). CDR1 is SGHTA, CDR2 FQGNSA, per germline. This CDR3 comprises 16 residues. The V and J ends lost 4 bases and 0 bases respectively, with 12 bases between them. The CDR3 here is CASSSTGTSNTGELFF. CDR3 sequence (DNA): TGTGCCAGCAGCTCTACCGGGACATCGAACACCGGGGAGCTGTTTTTT.

This chain connects TRBV30 to TRBJ2-4; 7 positions match TRBD2. There are 14 residues in the CDR3. J was trimmed by 6 bases and V by 0 bases; bases with no gene match: 5. The germline CDR1 and CDR2 sequences are GTSNPN and SVGIG (reference sequence). CDR3 region: CAWSVQAGLNIQYF. The CDR3 DNA reads TGTGCCTGGAGTGTACAAGCGGGGCTAAACATTCAGTACTTC.

The rearrangement joins TRBV2 to TRBJ2-1; 10 bases align to TRBD2. The germline V gene has CDR1 SNHLY and CDR2 FYNNEI. V was pared by 6 bases and J by 0 bases, with 14 bases of the junction left unmatched. The CDR3 sequence is 19 residues long. This CDR3 reads CASRYSATSGLSSYNEQFF. CDR3 coding DNA: TGTGCCAGCAGGTACTCCGCGACTAGCGGGTTGAGCTCCTACAATGAGCAGTTCTTC.

The chain couples TRBV29-1 to TRBJ2-1, with TRBD2 identical over 10 bases. The CDR3 loop spans 17 amino acids. Looked up from germline, CDR1 is SQVTM and CDR2 is ANQGSEA. The J segment lost 9 bases and the V segment lost 2 bases, leaving 16 bases of the junction unmatched. For the CDR3, the DNA is TGCAGCGTTGAACGGGAGGGAGGGATAGCGGGAGGAATTGAGCAGTTCTTC. Translated, it gives CSVEREGGIAGGIEQFF.

This chain joins TRBV6-6 and TRBJ2-2; TRBD2 matches 9 bases. Germline V lookup: CDR1 MNHNY, CDR2 SVGAGI (reference sequence). The CDR3 consists of 15 residues. With V trimmed by 8 bases and J by 7 bases, 11 bases remained unmatched. The CDR3 protein is CASSSGRITDGELFF. DNA for the CDR3: TGTGCCAGCTCCAGCGGGAGGATTACGGACGGGGAGCTGTTTTTT.

This clone was observed a few times. This sequence joins TRBV5-1 and TRBJ2-3; 8 bases line up with TRBD1. This CDR3 spans 15 amino acids. Germline CDR1 and CDR2: SGHRS and YFSETQ. The J segment lost 4 bases and the V segment lost 5 bases, leaving 9 bases of the junction unmatched. The CDR3 protein is CASRPGGAMADTQYF. The CDR3, as DNA: TGCGCCAGCAGGCCAGGGGGCGCGATGGCAGATACGCAGTATTTT. The complete variable domain, with remaining parts taken from reference TRBV5-1 and TRBJ2-3, reads KAGVTQTPRYLIKTRGQQVTLSCSPISGHRSVSWYQQTPGQGLQFLFEYFSETQRNKGNFPGRFSGRQFSNSRSEMNVSTLELGDSALYLCASRPGGAMADTQYFGPGTRLTVL.